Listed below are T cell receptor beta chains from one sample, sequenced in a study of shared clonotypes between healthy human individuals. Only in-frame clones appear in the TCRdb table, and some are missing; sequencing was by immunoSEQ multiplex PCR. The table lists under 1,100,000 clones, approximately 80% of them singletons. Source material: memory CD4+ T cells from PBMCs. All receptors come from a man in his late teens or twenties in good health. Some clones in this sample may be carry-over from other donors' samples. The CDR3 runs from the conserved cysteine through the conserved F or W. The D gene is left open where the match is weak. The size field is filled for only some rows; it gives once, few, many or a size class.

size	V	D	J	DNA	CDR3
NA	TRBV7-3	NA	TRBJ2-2	TGTGCCAGCAGCTCGGCTAGCGCGAGTAGCGGGGAGCTGTTTTTT	CASSSASASSGELFF
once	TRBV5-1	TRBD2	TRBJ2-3	TGCGCCAGCAGTCCTATAAGTGCAGCGGGGAGATCCACAGATACGCAGTATTTT	CASSPISAAGRSTDTQYF
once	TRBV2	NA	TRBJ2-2	TGTGCCAGCAGTGAGCAAGGAGCAGGCAACACCGGGGAGCTGTTTTTT	CASSEQGAGNTGELFF
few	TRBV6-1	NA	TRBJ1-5	TGTGCCGGCGGCTTGGAGGGCAATCAGCCCCAGCATTTT	CAGGLEGNQPQHF
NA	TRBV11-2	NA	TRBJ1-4	TGTGCCAGCAGCTCTTGGGGGCGAGTGGAGGAAAAACTGTTTTTT	CASSSWGRVEEKLFF
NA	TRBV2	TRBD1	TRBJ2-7	TGTGCCAGCAGGGCTGACAGGGGGTCCACCTACGAGCAGTACTTC	CASRADRGSTYEQYF
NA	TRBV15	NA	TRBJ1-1	TGTGCCACCAGCAGATCGACAGTTGACACTGAAGCTTTCTTT	CATSRSTVDTEAFF
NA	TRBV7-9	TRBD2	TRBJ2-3	TGTGCCAGCAGCTGGACTAGCGGGAGATCTGATACGCAGTATTTT	CASSWTSGRSDTQYF
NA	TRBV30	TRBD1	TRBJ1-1	TGTGCCTGGGGGGGACAGCTGAACACTGAAGCTTTCTTT	CAWGGQLNTEAFF
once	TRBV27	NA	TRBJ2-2	TGTGCCAGCACCGTCAGGGCGAACACCGGGGAGCTGTTTTTT	CASTVRANTGELFF
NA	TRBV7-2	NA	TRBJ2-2	TGTGCCAGCAGCTACCTGAACACCGGGGAGCTGTTTTTT	CASSYLNTGELFF
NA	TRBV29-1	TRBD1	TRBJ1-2	TGCAGCGTAGGACAGGGCGGCTATGGCTACACCTTC	CSVGQGGYGYTF
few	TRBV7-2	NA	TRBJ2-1	TGTGCCAGCAGCTTAACTTCCATGGGGCGAACGTCCTACAATGAGCAGTTCTTC	CASSLTSMGRTSYNEQFF
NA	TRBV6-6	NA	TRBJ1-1	TGTGCCAGCAGTTACGCAGTAATGAACACTGAAGCTTTCTTT	CASSYAVMNTEAFF
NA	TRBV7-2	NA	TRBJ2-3	TGTGCCAGCAGCTTATCACCTACAGATACGCAGTATTTT	CASSLSPTDTQYF
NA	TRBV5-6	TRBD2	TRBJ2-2	TGTGCCAGCAGCCCGGGGGGGTTGACCGGGGAGCTGTTTTTT	CASSPGGLTGELFF
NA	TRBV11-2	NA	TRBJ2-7	TGTGCCAGCAGACGACCGGGACGGAAGTCCTACGAGCAGTACTTC	CASRRPGRKSYEQYF